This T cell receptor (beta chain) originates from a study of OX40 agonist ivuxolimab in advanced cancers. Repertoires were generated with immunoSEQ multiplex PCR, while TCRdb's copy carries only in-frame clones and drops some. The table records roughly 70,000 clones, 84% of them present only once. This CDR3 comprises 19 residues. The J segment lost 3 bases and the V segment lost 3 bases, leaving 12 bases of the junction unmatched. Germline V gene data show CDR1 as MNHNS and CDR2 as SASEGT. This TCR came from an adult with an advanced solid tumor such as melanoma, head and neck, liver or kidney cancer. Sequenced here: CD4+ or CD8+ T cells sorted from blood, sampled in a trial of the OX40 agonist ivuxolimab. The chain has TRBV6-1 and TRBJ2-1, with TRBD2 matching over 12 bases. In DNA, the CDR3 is TGTGCCAGCAGTGATTCTAGCGGGAGGGGGGCCTCAGTCTACAATGAGCAGTTCTTC. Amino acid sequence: CASSDSSGRGASVYNEQFF.